The present TCR beta chain was sequenced within a study of blood T cell repertoires in COVID-19. Study overall: PBMCs, B-cell-depleted T cells, or T cells were the source of the cDNA or gDNA that made up the material.

Clones were read by immunoSEQ multiplex PCR, and TCRdb kept only the in-frame ones, dropping some. The sample holds 150,000 to 200,000 clones, around four fifths seen once. From germline, CDR1 is LNHDA and CDR2 SQIVND (reference sequence). CDR3 length: 18 residues. With 8 bases removed from V and 0 bases from J, the gap between germline ends came to 25 bases. This clone has just a few counts. The sequencing input was peripheral blood. The TCR originated in a woman older than 75 with acute or convalescent COVID-19. This chain uses TRBV19 with TRBJ1-2, with D maybe TRBD1 (5 bases). Here the CDR3 reads CASRPWAEAGKTNYGYTF. The CDR3, as DNA: TGTGCCAGTCGTCCTTGGGCCGAGGCAGGGAAAACTAACTATGGCTACACCTTC. Based on the CDR3 plus reference TRBV19 and TRBJ1-2, the full variable domain is DGGITQSPKYLFRKEGQNVTLSCEQNLNHDAMYWYRQDPGQGLRLIYYSQIVNDFQKGDIAEGYSVSREKKESFPLTVTSAQKNPTAFYLCASRPWAEAGKTNYGYTFGSGTRLTVV.